This record covers a single T cell receptor (beta chain). Its antigen is unknown. Base qualities are not provided; no much larger clone lies one nucleotide away. The sample comes from a study of PD-1 blockade in classical Hodgkin lymphoma (dated by TCRdb to the early 2020s). Describing the broader study: Nivolumab dosing was 3 mg/kg intravenously every 2 weeks, continuing until either disease progression or unacceptable toxicity. A peripheral blood immune signature of response to PD-1 blockade in classical Hodgkin lymphoma was defined using TCR beta sequencing and CyTOF.

The Qiagen DNeasy kit was used to extract genomic DNA from unsorted PBMCs and from the negatively selected CD4+ and CD8+ fractions. TCR beta CDR3 regions were subjected to amplification by immunoSEQ multiplex PCR with primers that anneal to V and J segments. A synthetic immune receptor repertoire was used to minimize amplification bias, and remaining bias was computationally removed after sequencing. The paper's data handling went like this. Repertoire diversity was quantified as the Shannon entropy index using custom Python scripts. Unsorted, CD4+ and CD8+ repertoires were analyzed separately, except for combined analyses in which CD4+ and CD8+ sequences were merged in silico. Clonal expansion was defined as a frequency increase of at least 2-fold after treatment compared with C1D1, and clones undetected at baseline were assigned a pseudocount of 0.5. Clones with 0 or 1 copy at C1D1 were defined as singleton clones, while clones with 2 or more copies were defined as non-singleton clones. Clones expanded in unsorted samples were assigned a CD4+, CD8+ or unknown annotation through matching of protein sequences in sorted samples from the same patient. Wilcoxon tests were applied to paired samples to test diversity changes from C1D1 to C4D1. This is the immuneACCESS table as TCRdb keeps it, with only in-frame sequences that have V and J called. A part of the clones is gone; compared with another copy, unresolved V genes explain less than half, and the rest is unexplained. The DNA gave D and trimming, while V, J and clone size come from that table. This sample comprises over 20,000 clones, approximately 84% of them detected only once. Nearly 2.5% of the sample comes from the top ten.

Beyond this particular receptor, the publication reports: Baseline TCR diversity was reported to be lower in newly diagnosed patients than in healthy donors and to be lower still in relapsed/refractory patients. Baseline diversity similar to that of newly diagnosed patients was observed in trial patients achieving complete response, whereas significantly lower diversity was observed in partial responders and progressors. Diversity was lower in patients who began nivolumab less than 1 year after ASCT, so these patients were left out of later analyses to avoid confounding by immune reconstitution. The study covered only a single clinical trial cohort, and the causes of the repertoire differences, possibly disease activity or prior therapy, were still not defined. A significant rise by C4D1 was seen in CD4+ but not CD8+ TCR diversity (p=0.0027 vs p=0.16), with the rise being most apparent in complete responders (p=0.02).

V sheds 6 bases and J sheds 2 bases, leaving 4 bases between their ends. Its CDR3 holds 11 amino acids, cysteine through phenylalanine. This entry keeps only the CDR3 DNA: 33 bases, framed from base 1. CDR1 MNHEY and CDR2 SVGAGI are derived from the germline V gene. Read against the paper, the sample's time point label means: cycle 1 day 1 (C1D1), immediately before nivolumab initiation. All trial patients had relapsed after autologous stem cell transplantation, with cohorts A, B and C differing in prior brentuximab vedotin exposure. The trial cohort comprised 60 or so patients with relapsed/refractory classical Hodgkin lymphoma whose best overall responses were complete response, partial response or progressive disease. Single-agent nivolumab was administered to trial patients in the multi-cohort phase II CheckMate 205 trial. An independent review committee assessed best overall response by applying the 2007 International Working Group response criteria. Trial PBMCs were collected immediately before nivolumab initiation (C1D1) and during therapy at cycle 2 day 1 and cycle 4 day 1. Peripheral blood was collected in 8 mL Vacutainer Cell Preparation Tubes, from which PBMCs were isolated by centrifugation and then cryopreserved.

The source is a human donor with classical Hodgkin lymphoma. Rearrangement joined TRBV6-5 to TRBJ2-5, with the D segment identity uncertain. Sequenced here: peripheral blood mononuclear cells (PBMCs), sampled at baseline. Read as DNA, the sequence is TGTGCCAGCAGGTGGCAAGAGACCCAGTACTTC. The translation is CASRWQETQYF.